A single sample gave rise to the 18 T cell receptor beta chains below, sequenced in a study of cytomegalovirus exposure and HLA in healthy donors. Use of 60 Vbeta and 13 Jbeta primers characterized the PCR. The repertoire was sequenced with immunoSEQ multiplex PCR; TCRdb's copy has only in-frame clones and lacks some. Here the sample spans approximately 220,000 clones, around 79% being singletons. Sequencing was done on a sample of PBMCs. All receptors derive from a male donor in good health and CMV-seronegative.

CDR3 bases: TGTGCCAGCAGCCCGATGGGTGGGACAGATTCACCCCTCCACTTT. Its protein is CASSPMGGTDSPLHF. V gene TRBV9 combines with J gene TRBJ1-6, with 7 positions matching TRBD1. The CDR3 loop spans 15 amino acids. J lost 8 bases, V lost 4 bases, and 9 bases had no gene match. Germline V gene sequence: CDR1 SGDLS, CDR2 YYNGEE.

The chain combines TRBV6-6 with TRBJ1-1; 8 nucleotides match TRBD1. The CDR3 extends over 14 amino acids. V was pared by 7 bases and J by 6 bases, with 10 bases of the junction left unmatched. Germline V CDR1 and CDR2: MNHNY, SVGAGI (reference sequence). The CDR3 nucleotides read TGTGCCAGCACCAATGGACAGGGAGTCTCTGAAGCTTTCTTT. Translating it yields CASTNGQGVSEAFF.

The chain is built from TRBV2 and TRBJ1-1; 10 bases fit TRBD1. Germline V CDR1 and CDR2: SNHLY, FYNNEI. The CDR3 has 13 residues. The V segment lost 8 bases and the J segment 5 bases; nucleotides outside the gene matches: 5. CDR3 loop: CASAEDRGTEAFF. The CDR3 coding sequence is TGTGCCAGCGCCGAGGACAGGGGGACTGAAGCTTTCTTT.

The rearrangement links TRBV7-2 to TRBJ2-1, with D unclear. The CDR3 is made up of 12 amino acids. CDR1 SGHTA and CDR2 FQGNSA come from the germline V gene. V was pared by 2 bases and J by 5 bases, with 4 bases between. The CDR3 coding sequence is TGTGCCAGCAGCTTAAGCAACAATGAGCAGTTCTTC. Translation gives CASSLSNNEQFF.

Only a few counts were recorded for this clone. The chain combines TRBV27 with TRBJ1-6; D is unclear. Germline assignment: CDR1 MNHEY and CDR2 SMNVEV (reference sequence). With 4 bases removed from V and 2 bases from J, the gap between germline ends came to 12 bases. The CDR3 sequence is 16 residues long. CDR3 coding DNA: TGTGCCAGCAGTTGGGCCCCGAACCCCTATAATTCACCCCTCCACTTT. Protein product: CASSWAPNPYNSPLHF.

The CDR3 here is CASSVQGDYGYTF. The CDR3 DNA reads as TGTGCCAGTAGTGTACAGGGGGACTATGGCTACACCTTC. This chain joins TRBV19 and TRBJ1-2; 8 bases line up with TRBD1. CDR3 length: 13 residues. With V trimmed by 5 bases and J by 3 bases, 2 bases remained unmatched. Germline V lookup: CDR1 LNHDA, CDR2 SQIVND (reference sequence).

The chain has TRBV7-3 and TRBJ1-1; D is ambiguous. Trimming took off 2 bases at V and 1 base at J, with 11 bases between the two ends. CDR3 length equals 15 residues. Germline lookup yields CDR1 SGHTA and CDR2 FQGTGA. CDR3 nucleotides: TGTGCCAGCAGCTTACCCGTCCGGTCGAACACTGAAGCTTTCTTT. The encoded protein is CASSLPVRSNTEAFF.

CDR3 sequence reads: CASSEVRYGYTF. For the CDR3, the DNA is TGTGCCAGTAGCGAGGTGCGTTATGGCTACACCTTC. V gene TRBV19 combines with J gene TRBJ1-2, with unresolved D. Trimming took off 6 bases at V and 5 bases at J, with 10 bases between the two ends. CDR3 length: 12 residues. The germline V gene has CDR1 LNHDA and CDR2 SQIVND (reference sequence).

The chain employs TRBV6-4 and TRBJ2-1; 8 bases fit TRBD2. V lost 3 bases and J lost 8; bases outside the gene matches: 6. Looked up from germline, CDR1 is MRHNA and CDR2 is SNTAGT. The CDR3 totals 14 residues. In DNA form, the CDR3 reads TGTGCCAGCAGTGATACGGGAGGGCCCCATGAGCAGTTCTTC. It is translated as CASSDTGGPHEQFF.

The CDR3 nucleotides read TGTGCCAGCAGCTATGGGTGGACAGGCTATGGCTACACCTTC. As protein: CASSYGWTGYGYTF. The chain has TRBV5-4 and TRBJ1-2; 7 bases align to TRBD1. V shed 3 bases and J 4 bases; nucleotides not matched to a gene: 6. CDR1 is SGHNT and CDR2 is YYREEE in the germline V gene (reference sequence). CDR3 length equals 14 residues.

This clone came up once. The genes are TRBV4-2 and TRBJ2-1, with D possibly matching TRBD2 (7 bases). CDR3 length: 14 residues. The germline gives CDR1 LGHNA, CDR2 YNFKEQ. V was pared by 2 bases and J by 7 bases, with 12 bases between. CDR3 sequence (DNA): TGTGCCAGCAGCCAAAGGGGGGGCGGGAATGAGCAGTTCTTC. Protein sequence: CASSQRGGGNEQFF.

The V gene is TRBV5-1, the J gene TRBJ2-5; a weak D match, TRBD1 (6 bases). The CDR3 has 13 residues. V was cut by 5 bases and J by 4 bases, with 12 bases left in between. Germline V gives CDR1 SGHRS, CDR2 YFSETQ. The CDR3 is CASRYRDPETQYF. The DNA for the CDR3 is TGCGCCAGCAGATACAGGGACCCAGAGACCCAGTACTTC.

The CDR3 loop is CASSRDSLEGSGSYNEQFF. In DNA, the CDR3 is TGTGCCAGCAGCCGCGACAGTTTGGAGGGCAGCGGCTCCTACAATGAGCAGTTCTTC. This chain connects TRBV4-2 to TRBJ2-1; tentative D call: TRBD2 (6 bases). The CDR3 runs 19 residues. CDR1 is LGHNA, CDR2 YNFKEQ, per germline. V lost 4 bases to trimming and J lost 0 bases, with 22 bases between them.

The rearrangement uses TRBV30 and TRBJ1-4; 9 bases are a match to TRBD1. The CDR3 is 13 residues long. CDR1 is GTSNPN and CDR2 is SVGIG in the germline V gene (reference sequence). The J segment lost 10 bases and the V segment lost 5 bases, leaving 8 bases of the junction unmatched. The CDR3 loop is CAWSGTGFGKLFF. As DNA, the CDR3 is TGTGCCTGGTCCGGGACAGGGTTTGGAAAACTGTTTTTT.

The chain couples TRBV9 to TRBJ2-4, with D possibly TRBD2 on 6 matching bases. V shed 4 bases and J shed 8 bases, with 16 bases lying between them. The CDR3 totals 14 residues. CDR1 and CDR2 from the germline V gene are SGDLS and YYNGEE. Written as DNA, the CDR3 is TGTGCCAGCAGCTCCAGCGGGCGGGCGGACATTCAGTACTTC. It yields the protein CASSSSGRADIQYF.

J is TRBJ1-5 and V is TRBV27; 7 bases are a match to TRBD1. The junction had 8 bases not matched to a gene; V was cut back by 5 bases and J by 4 bases. CDR1 and CDR2 from the germline V gene are MNHEY and SMNVEV (reference sequence). This CDR3 spans 15 amino acids. CDR3 region: CASSPSRGKNQPQHF. The CDR3 DNA reads as TGTGCCAGCAGTCCCTCCAGGGGGAAGAATCAGCCCCAGCATTTT.

The rearrangement uses TRBV28 and TRBJ2-7; a weak D match, TRBD1 (5 bases). V was clipped by 3 bases and J by 3 bases, with 18 bases between them. CDR1 is MDHEN and CDR2 is SYDVKM in the germline V gene. This CDR3 has 16 amino acids. The DNA of the CDR3 is TGTGCCAGCAGTTTTCTGGTTGGGGAAGGGGACTACGAGCAGTACTTC. It codes for CASSFLVGEGDYEQYF.

The chain employs TRBV7-3 and TRBJ1-1, with no clear D. Germline V gives CDR1 SGHTA, CDR2 FQGTGA. The CDR3 is made up of 14 amino acids. With 4 bases removed from V and 0 bases from J, the gap between germline ends came to 9 bases. Here the CDR3 DNA reads TGTGCCAGCAGCTCTACAGTATTGAACACTGAAGCTTTCTTT. Its protein product is CASSSTVLNTEAFF.